The 7 T cell receptor beta chains reported below all come from one sample, sequenced in a study of cytomegalovirus exposure and HLA in healthy donors. The primer mix had 60 Vbeta and 13 Jbeta primers. Measured with immunoSEQ multiplex PCR; TCRdb has only the in-frame clones, and not every one. The table has fewer than 140,000 clones, 71% seen once. The specimen was PBMCs. These receptors came from a female donor in good health and CMV-seronegative.

V usage is TRBV6-1 and J usage is TRBJ1-1, with TRBD1 identical over 7 bases. The CDR3 is made up of 14 amino acids. Per germline, CDR1 MNHNS and CDR2 SASEGT. Trimming took 4 bases from V and 4 from J; bases not matched to a gene: 6. CDR3 sequence (DNA): TGTGCCAGCAGTGGCACCGGGACAGCCACTGAAGCTTTCTTT. This gives the protein CASSGTGTATEAFF.

The chain combines TRBV7-9 with TRBJ2-4, with D tentatively TRBD1 (5 bases). The V end lost 3 bases, the J end lost 1 base, and 16 bases lay between the germline ends. In germline, CDR1 is SEHNR, CDR2 FQNEAQ (reference sequence). The CDR3 spans 17 residues. In nucleotides, the CDR3 is TGTGCCAGCAGCTTTTCGGGCACAGGTGACGCCAAAAACATTCAGTACTTC. Translated: CASSFSGTGDAKNIQYF.

The DNA for the CDR3 is TGTGCCAGCAGCTTACAGGGAGGGGAGACCGGGGAGCTGTTTTTT. Its translation: CASSLQGGETGELFF. J is TRBJ2-2 and V is TRBV7-3, with 7 bases lining up with TRBD2. The CDR3 runs to 15 residues. Per germline, CDR1 SGHTA and CDR2 FQGTGA. The V and J ends lost 2 bases and 5 bases, in that order; junction bases with no gene match: 5.

This clone came up once. The V and J genes are TRBV29-1 and TRBJ2-1; D is possibly TRBD2 (5 bases). The germline V gene encodes CDR1 SQVTM and CDR2 ANQGSEA. Trimming stripped 6 bases from V and 10 bases from J, with 13 bases between. The CDR3 contains 11 residues. The CDR3 DNA reads as TGCAGCGTAATGAGAGGGCCGGAGCAGTTCTTC. Translated, it gives CSVMRGPEQFF.

This clone appeared a few times. The gene calls are TRBV10-2 and TRBJ2-1, with 10 bases matching TRBD2. CDR3 length: 15 residues. Germline V CDR1 and CDR2: WSHSY, SAAADI. Trimming cost V 6 bases and J 4 bases; bases outside gene matches: 6. The CDR3 DNA reads as TGCGCCAGCAGCGGAGCGGGGGGGCAGTACAATGAGCAGTTCTTC. It encodes CASSGAGGQYNEQFF.

The gene calls are TRBV9 and TRBJ2-3; D is perhaps TRBD2 (6 bases). Between the trimmed V and J ends, which lost 0 bases and 0 bases, there was a span of 8 bases. Per the germline V gene, CDR1 is SGDLS and CDR2 is YYNGEE. The CDR3 has 15 amino acids. The DNA of the CDR3 is TGTGCCAGCAGCGTAGGGAGCGGGAGCACAGATACGCAGTATTTT. It translates to CASSVGSGSTDTQYF.

This chain connects TRBV10-3 to TRBJ2-1, with D possibly TRBD2 on 6 matching bases. V lost 0 bases, J lost 0 bases, and 9 bases lay in between. CDR1 and CDR2 from the germline V gene are ENHRY and SYGVKD. The CDR3 is made up of 16 amino acids. The CDR3: CAISESRGGSYNEQFF. CDR3 sequence (DNA): TGTGCCATCAGTGAGTCGCGGGGAGGCTCCTACAATGAGCAGTTCTTC.